The sample holds many counts of the clone carrying this TCR beta chain. Its antigen is unknown. This entry is derived from a study of tumor and adjacent non-tumor tissue in lung cancer. RNA was extracted from bulk tissue without any cell sorting. Between August and November 2014, newly diagnosed, chemotherapy-naive lung cancer patients underwent thoracic surgery in China. Three rounds of nested PCR, following a modified ARM-PCR protocol, produced the TCRbeta library. TCRdb reprocessed the multiplex PCR reads with MiXCR, giving one entry per CDR3 protein. The sample includes around 120,000 distinct CDR3 sequences, 66% seen only once; the top ten take 9.5% to 15%. The CDR3 has 11 residues. Trimming pared 8 bases from V and 7 bases from J, leaving 8 bases between. Whole-study results and caveats: Tumor repertoires had a smaller top 100 clone share than normal lung.

The sample consisted of lung tumor tissue. The clonotype originates from a man aged 30 to 45 with non-small cell lung cancer. The V and J genes are TRBV12-3 or TRBV12-4 and TRBJ1-4; no definite D call. For the CDR3, the DNA is TGTGCCAGCGGAACCGGTGAAAAACTGTTTTTT. Translated, it gives CASGTGEKLFF.